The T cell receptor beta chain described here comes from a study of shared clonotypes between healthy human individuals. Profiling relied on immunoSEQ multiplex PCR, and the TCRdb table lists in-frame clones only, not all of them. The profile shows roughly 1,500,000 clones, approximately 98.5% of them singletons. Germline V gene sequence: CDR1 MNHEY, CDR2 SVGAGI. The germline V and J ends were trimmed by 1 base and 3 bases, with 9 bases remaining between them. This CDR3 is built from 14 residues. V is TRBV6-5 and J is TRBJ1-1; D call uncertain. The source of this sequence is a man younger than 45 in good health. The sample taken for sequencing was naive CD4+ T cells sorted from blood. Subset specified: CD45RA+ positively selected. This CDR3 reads CASSYFGVHTEAFF. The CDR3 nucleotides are TGTGCCAGCAGTTACTTCGGGGTGCACACTGAAGCTTTCTTT.